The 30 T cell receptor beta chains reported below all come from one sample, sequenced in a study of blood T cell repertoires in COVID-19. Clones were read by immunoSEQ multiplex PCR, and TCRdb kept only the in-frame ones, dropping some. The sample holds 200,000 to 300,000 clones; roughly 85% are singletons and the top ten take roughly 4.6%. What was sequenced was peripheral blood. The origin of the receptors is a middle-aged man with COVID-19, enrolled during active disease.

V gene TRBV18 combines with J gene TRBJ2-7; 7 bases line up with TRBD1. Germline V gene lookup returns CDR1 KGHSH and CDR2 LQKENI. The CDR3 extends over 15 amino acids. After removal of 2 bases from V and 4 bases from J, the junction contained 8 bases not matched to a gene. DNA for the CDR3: TGTGCCAGCTCACCAGAAGACAGGGTGAGGTACGAGCAGTACTTC. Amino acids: CASSPEDRVRYEQYF.

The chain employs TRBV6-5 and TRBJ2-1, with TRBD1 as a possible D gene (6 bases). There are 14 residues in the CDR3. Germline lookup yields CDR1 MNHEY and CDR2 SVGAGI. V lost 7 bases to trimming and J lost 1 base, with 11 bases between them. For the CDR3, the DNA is TGTGCCAGCATCTCAGGGGTTTCCTACAATGAGCAGTTCTTC. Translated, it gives CASISGVSYNEQFF.

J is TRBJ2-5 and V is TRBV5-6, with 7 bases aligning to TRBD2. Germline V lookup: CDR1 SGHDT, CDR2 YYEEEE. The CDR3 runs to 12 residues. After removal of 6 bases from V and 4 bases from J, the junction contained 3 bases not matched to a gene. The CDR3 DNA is TGTGCCAGCATCTGGGGGGGAGAGACCCAGTACTTC. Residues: CASIWGGETQYF.

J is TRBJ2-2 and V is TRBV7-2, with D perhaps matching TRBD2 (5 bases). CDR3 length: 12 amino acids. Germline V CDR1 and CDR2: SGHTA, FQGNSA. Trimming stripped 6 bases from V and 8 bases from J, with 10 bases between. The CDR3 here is CASSDRGGELFF. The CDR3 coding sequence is TGTGCCAGCAGTGATCGGGGAGGGGAGCTGTTTTTT.

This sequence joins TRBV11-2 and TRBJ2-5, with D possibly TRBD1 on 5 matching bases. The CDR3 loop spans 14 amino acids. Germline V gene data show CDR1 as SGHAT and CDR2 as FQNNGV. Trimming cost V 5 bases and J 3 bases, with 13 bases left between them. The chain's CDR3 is CASSPSGREETQYF. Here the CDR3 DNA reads TGTGCCAGCAGCCCATCGGGCAGGGAAGAGACCCAGTACTTC.

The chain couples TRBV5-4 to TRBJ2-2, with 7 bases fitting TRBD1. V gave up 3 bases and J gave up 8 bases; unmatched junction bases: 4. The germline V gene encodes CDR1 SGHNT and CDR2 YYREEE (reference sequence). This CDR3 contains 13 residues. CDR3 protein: CASSSRQGGELFF. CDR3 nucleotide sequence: TGTGCCAGCAGCTCCCGACAGGGAGGGGAGCTGTTTTTT.

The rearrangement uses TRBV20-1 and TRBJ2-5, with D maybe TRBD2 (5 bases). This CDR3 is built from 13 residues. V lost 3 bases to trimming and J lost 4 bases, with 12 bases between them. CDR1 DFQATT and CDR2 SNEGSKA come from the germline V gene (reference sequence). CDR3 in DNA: TGCAGTGCTAGTCGAACCGGAGGAGAGACCCAGTACTTC. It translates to CSASRTGGETQYF.

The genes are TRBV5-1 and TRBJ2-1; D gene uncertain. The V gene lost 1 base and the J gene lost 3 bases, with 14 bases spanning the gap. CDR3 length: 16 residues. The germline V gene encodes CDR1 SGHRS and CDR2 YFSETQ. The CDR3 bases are TGCGCCAGCAGCTTGCTTGAGGTAGCAGTCTACAATGAGCAGTTCTTC. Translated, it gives CASSLLEVAVYNEQFF.

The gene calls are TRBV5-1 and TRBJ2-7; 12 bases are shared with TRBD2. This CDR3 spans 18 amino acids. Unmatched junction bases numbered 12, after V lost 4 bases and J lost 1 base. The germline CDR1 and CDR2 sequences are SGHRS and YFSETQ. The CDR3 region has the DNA TGCGCCAGCAGCCTCGCGCCTAGCGGGGGGGTCCTATCCTACGAGCAGTACTTC. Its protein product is CASSLAPSGGVLSYEQYF.

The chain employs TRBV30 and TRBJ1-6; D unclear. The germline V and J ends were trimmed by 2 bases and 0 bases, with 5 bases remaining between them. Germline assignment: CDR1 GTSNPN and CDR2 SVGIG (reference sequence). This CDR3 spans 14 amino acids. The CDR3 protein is CAWSLNSYNSPLHF. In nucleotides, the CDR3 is TGTGCCTGGAGTTTAAACTCCTATAATTCACCCCTCCACTTT.

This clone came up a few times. The CDR3 DNA sequence: TGCGCCAGCAGCCCGTCGCCTTTGCGGGAACCCAAGGGGGAAAAACTGTTTTTT. Amino acid sequence: CASSPSPLREPKGEKLFF. The chain uses TRBV4-1 and TRBJ1-4, with TRBD1 as a possible D gene (5 bases). This CDR3 has 18 residues. V lost 4 bases and J lost 8, with 26 bases in between. Germline V gives CDR1 MGHRA, CDR2 YSYEKL.

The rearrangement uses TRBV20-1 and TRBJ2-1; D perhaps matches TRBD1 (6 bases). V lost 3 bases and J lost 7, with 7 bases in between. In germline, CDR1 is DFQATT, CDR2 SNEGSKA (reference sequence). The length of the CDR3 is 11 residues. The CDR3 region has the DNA TGCAGTGCTAGTGGACAGAATGAGCAGTTCTTC. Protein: CSASGQNEQFF.

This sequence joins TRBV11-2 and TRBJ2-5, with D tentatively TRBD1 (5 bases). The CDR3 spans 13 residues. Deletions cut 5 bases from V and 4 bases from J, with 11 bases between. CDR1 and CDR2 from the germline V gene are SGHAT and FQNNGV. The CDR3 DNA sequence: TGTGCCAGCAGCCCGCAGGGAAGAGAGACCCAGTACTTC. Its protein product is CASSPQGRETQYF.

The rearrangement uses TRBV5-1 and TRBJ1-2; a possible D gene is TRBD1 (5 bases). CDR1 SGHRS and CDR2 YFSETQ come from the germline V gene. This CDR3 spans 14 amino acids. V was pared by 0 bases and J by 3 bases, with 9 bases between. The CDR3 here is CASSLEQAYYGYTF. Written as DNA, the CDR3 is TGCGCCAGCAGCTTGGAACAGGCTTACTATGGCTACACCTTC.

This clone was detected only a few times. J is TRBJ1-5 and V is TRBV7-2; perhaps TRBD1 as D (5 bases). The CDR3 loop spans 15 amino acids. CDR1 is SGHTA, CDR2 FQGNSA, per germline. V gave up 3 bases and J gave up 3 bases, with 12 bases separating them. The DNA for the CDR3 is TGTGCCAGCAGCTTCAGGGTGTCGGTCAATCAGCCCCAGCATTTT. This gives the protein CASSFRVSVNQPQHF.

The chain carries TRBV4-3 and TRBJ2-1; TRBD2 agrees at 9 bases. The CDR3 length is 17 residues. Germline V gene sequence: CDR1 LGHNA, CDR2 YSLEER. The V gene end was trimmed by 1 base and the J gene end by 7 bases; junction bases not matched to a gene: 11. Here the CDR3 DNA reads TGCGCCAGCAGCCAAGGCGGCGGCGGGGGGGTCCCGAATGAGCAGTTCTTC. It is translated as CASSQGGGGGVPNEQFF.

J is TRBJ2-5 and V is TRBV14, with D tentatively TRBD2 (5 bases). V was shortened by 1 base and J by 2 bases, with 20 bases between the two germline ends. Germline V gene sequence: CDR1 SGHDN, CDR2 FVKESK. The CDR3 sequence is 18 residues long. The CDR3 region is CASSQVGIEMRVQETQYF. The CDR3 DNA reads TGTGCCAGCAGCCAAGTCGGGATCGAAATGAGGGTACAAGAGACCCAGTACTTC.

CDR3 DNA: TGTGCCAGCAGTTGGGGGCAGGGGGTTTCCTATGGCTACACCTTC. Its translation: CASSWGQGVSYGYTF. The chain is built from TRBV28 and TRBJ1-2; 7 bases fit TRBD1. Germline CDR1 MDHEN, CDR2 SYDVKM. The V gene end was trimmed by 4 bases and the J gene end by 4 bases; junction bases not matched to a gene: 9. The CDR3 is 15 residues long.

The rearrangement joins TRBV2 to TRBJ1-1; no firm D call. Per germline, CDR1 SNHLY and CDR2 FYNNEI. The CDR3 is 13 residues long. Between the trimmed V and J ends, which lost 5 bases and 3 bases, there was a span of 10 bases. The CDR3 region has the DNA TGTGCCAGCAGTATCTCGTTAGACACTGAAGCTTTCTTT. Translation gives CASSISLDTEAFF.

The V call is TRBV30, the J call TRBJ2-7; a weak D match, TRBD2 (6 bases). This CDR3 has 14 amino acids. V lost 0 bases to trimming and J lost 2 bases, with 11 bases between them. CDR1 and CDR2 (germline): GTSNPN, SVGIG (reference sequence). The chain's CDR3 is CAWSVGWGAYEQYF. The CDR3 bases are TGTGCCTGGAGTGTAGGGTGGGGGGCCTACGAGCAGTACTTC.

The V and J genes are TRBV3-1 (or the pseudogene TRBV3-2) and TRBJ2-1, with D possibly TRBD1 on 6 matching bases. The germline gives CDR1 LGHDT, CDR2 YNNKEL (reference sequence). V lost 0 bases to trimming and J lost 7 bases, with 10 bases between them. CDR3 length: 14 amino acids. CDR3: CASSQEFRGNEQFF. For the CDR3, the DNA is TGTGCCAGCAGCCAAGAATTTAGGGGGAATGAGCAGTTCTTC.

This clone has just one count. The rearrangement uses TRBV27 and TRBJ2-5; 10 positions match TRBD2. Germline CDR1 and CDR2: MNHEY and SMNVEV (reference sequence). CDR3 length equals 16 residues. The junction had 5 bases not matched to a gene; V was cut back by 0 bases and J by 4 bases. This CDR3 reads CASSLSTGLAIETQYF. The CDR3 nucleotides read TGTGCCAGCAGTTTATCGACGGGACTAGCGATAGAGACCCAGTACTTC.

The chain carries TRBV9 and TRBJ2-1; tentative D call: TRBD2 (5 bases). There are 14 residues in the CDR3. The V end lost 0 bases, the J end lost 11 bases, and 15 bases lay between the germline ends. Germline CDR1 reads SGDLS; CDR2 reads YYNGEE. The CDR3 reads CASSVEGLGAKQFF. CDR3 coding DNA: TGTGCCAGCAGCGTAGAAGGGTTGGGAGCAAAGCAGTTCTTC.

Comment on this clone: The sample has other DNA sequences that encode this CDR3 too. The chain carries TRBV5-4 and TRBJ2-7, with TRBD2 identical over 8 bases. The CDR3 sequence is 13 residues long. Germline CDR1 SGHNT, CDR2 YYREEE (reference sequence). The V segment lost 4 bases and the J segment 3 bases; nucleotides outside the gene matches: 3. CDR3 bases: TGTGCCAGCAGCCGCAGCGGGGGCTACGAGCAGTACTTC. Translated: CASSRSGGYEQYF.

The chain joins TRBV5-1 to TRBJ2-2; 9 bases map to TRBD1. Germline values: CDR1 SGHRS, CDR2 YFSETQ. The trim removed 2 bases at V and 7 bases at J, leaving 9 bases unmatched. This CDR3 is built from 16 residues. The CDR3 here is CASSLGQGNTFGELFF. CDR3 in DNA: TGCGCCAGCAGCTTAGGACAGGGGAATACGTTCGGGGAGCTGTTTTTT.

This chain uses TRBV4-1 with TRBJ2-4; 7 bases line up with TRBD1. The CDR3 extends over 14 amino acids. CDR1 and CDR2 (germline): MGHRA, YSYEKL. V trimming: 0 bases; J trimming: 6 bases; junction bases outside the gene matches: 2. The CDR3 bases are TGCGCCAGCAGCCAAGACCGGGACAGAAACATTCAGTACTTC. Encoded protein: CASSQDRDRNIQYF.

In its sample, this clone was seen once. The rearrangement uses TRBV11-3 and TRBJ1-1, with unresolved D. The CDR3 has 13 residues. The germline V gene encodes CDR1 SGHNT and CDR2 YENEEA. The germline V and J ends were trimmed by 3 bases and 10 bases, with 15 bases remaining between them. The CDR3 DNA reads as TGTGCCAGCAGCTTGATATCAGGATCTGGAGCTTTCTTT. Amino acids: CASSLISGSGAFF.

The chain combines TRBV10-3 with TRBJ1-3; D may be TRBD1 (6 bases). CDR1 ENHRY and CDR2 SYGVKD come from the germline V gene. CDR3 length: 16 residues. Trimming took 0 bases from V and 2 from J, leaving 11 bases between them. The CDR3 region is CAISESHRVTGNTIYF. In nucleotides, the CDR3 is TGTGCCATCAGTGAGTCGCACAGGGTCACTGGAAACACCATATATTTT.

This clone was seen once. The CDR3 nucleotides are TGTGCCAGCAGCCACGACATAGACAGGGTGACTGGAAACACCATATATTTT. This translates into CASSHDIDRVTGNTIYF. J is TRBJ1-3 and V is TRBV14; TRBD1 matches 7 bases. This CDR3 region has 17 residues. Germline V gene lookup returns CDR1 SGHDN and CDR2 FVKESK. Germline trimming cut 3 bases from V and 2 bases from J; bases unmatched to any gene: 10.

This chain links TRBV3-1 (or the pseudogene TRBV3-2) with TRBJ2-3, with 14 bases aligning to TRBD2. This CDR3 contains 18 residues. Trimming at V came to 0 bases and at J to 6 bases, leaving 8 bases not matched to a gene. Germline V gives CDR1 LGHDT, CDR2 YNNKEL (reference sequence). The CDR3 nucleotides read TGTGCCAGCAGCCAAGACCTCAGACTAGCGGGGGGGCGGGATACGCAGTATTTT. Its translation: CASSQDLRLAGGRDTQYF.